The entry below describes one T cell receptor beta chain. As yet, its antigen is unknown. Researchers ran the assay at a deep level. TCRdb's table, derived via immunoSEQ multiplex PCR, lists solely in-frame clones and lacks some. In the table there are roughly 1,800,000 clones, about 95% of which are singletons. The sample belongs to a study of shared clonotypes between healthy human individuals. Study outcomes and limitations: The generation probabilities recorded for non-shared clonotypes fell below those of clonotypes shared by all four donors. Naive CD4 clonotypes were shared across a handful of donors at roughly 5%. The low donor count limited represented genetic and exposure-history diversity.

The V gene's germline CDR1 is LGHNA and CDR2 YNFKEQ. V lost 3 bases to trimming and J lost 6 bases, with 15 bases between them. The CDR3 runs 15 residues. Cells designated naive CD8 were CD45RO-negative and were positively selected for CCR7, with terminally differentiated effector memory CD45RA+ cells excluded. The receptor was derived from a man between 18 and 29 years old in good health. Material for sequencing was naive CD8+ T cells sorted from blood. The rearrangement joins TRBV4-2 to TRBJ1-5, with D perhaps TRBD1 (6 bases). The DNA of the CDR3 is TGTGCCAGCAGCCAGGAAAATGGGGACATTCAGCCCCAGCATTTT. It yields the protein CASSQENGDIQPQHF.